This paragraph reports one T cell receptor beta chain. The table came from immunoSEQ multiplex PCR; TCRdb's copy has only in-frame clones and leaves some out. Here the sample spans 95,000 to 110,000 clones, roughly nine tenths being singletons. The entry originates in a study of blood T cell repertoires in COVID-19. The TCR sequence derives from a human donor in a cohort sampled during active COVID-19. The sample was peripheral blood.

The CDR3 sequence is CSVYLADTQYF. The CDR3 nucleotides read TGCAGCGTTTACCTAGCAGATACGCAGTATTTT. The gene calls are TRBV29-1 and TRBJ2-3; D remains unclear. Trimming shortened V by 5 bases and J by 4 bases, and 7 bases separated the two germline ends. CDR1 and CDR2 from the germline V gene are SQVTM and ANQGSEA. This CDR3 spans 11 amino acids.